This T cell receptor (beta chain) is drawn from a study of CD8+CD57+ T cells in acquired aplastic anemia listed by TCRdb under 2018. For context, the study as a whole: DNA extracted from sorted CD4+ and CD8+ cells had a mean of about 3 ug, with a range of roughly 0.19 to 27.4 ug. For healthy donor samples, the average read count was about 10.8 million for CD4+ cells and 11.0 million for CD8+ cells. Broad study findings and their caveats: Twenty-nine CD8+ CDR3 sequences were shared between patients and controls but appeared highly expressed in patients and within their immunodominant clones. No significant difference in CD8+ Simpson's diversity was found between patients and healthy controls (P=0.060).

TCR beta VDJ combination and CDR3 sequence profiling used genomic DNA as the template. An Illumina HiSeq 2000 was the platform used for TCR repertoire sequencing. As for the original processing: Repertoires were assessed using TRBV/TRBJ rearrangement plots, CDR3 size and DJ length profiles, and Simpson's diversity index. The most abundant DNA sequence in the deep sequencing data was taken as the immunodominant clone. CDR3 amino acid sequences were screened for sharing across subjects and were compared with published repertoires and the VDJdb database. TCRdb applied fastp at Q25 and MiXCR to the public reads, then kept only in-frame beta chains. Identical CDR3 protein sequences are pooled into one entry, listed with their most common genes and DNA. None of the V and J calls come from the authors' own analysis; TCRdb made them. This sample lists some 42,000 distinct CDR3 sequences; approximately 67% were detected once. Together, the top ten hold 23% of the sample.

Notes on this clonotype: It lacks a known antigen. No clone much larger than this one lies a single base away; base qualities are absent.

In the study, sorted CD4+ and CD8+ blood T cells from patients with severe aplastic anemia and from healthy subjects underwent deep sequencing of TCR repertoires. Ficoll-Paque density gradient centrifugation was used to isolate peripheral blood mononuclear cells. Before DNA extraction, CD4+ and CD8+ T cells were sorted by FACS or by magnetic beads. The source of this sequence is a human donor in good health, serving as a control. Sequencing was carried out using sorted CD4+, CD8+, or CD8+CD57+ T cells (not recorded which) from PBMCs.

The nucleotide sequence reads as follows: TGCAGTGCTAGAGATGGAGGGGCTATGACTGAAGCTTTCTTT. Its amino acids are CSARDGGAMTEAFF. Rearrangement joined TRBV20-1 to TRBJ1-1; TRBD1 is a possible D gene, resting on 5 matching bases. V drops 0 bases and J drops 5 bases, leaving 13 bases in between. The germline V gene (reference sequence) specifies DFQATT as CDR1 and SNEGSKA as CDR2. Measured from the cysteine to the phenylalanine, the CDR3 is 14 residues long. Only CDR3 DNA is held: 42 bases, read in frame from base 1.